This T cell receptor (beta chain) stems from a study of T cell responses to AZD1222 COVID-19 vaccine. Study results and limitations: No day 14 peak samples; only post-peak repertoires were characterized. In a largely white British group with more females than males, clonal diversity was possibly underestimated.

This CDR3 has 13 amino acids. Germline assignment: CDR1 SGHTA and CDR2 FQGNSA. Between the trimmed V and J ends, which lost 5 bases and 0 bases, there was a span of 6 bases. Remarks on this clone: Its antigen is still unknown.

TCRdb's table, derived via immunoSEQ multiplex PCR, lists solely in-frame clones and lacks some. The sample shows fewer than 95,000 clones, roughly nine tenths of them seen only once. Sequencing was performed on peripheral blood, taken on day 0 of AZD1222 vaccination. The rearrangement links TRBV7-2 to TRBJ2-3; D is ambiguous. The receptor's source is an adult in good health. CDR3 residues: CASSLMSTDTQYF. The CDR3 DNA follows: TGTGCCAGCAGCCTGATGAGCACAGATACGCAGTATTTT.